A selection of T cell receptor beta chains follows, all from one sample in a study. TCRdb processed the 5' RACE reads anew with MiXCR; each CDR3 protein has one entry. The sample shows roughly 44,000 distinct CDR3 sequences, about 29% of them seen only once. The specimen was memory CD4+ T cells sorted from a lymph node. These receptors were taken from a female donor with breast cancer. Each CDR3 is given with its conserved first and last residue. Fields, in order: CDR3 protein, CDR3 DNA, J gene, clone size, V gene, D gene. The D gene is left open where the match is weak. Size is omitted from some rows. Given values are once, few, many or a class for expanded clones.

cdr3_aa: CASKESSGNTIYF; cdr3_nt: TGTGCCAGCAAAGAGAGCTCTGGAAACACCATATATTTT; j_call: TRBJ1-3; clone_size: once; v_call: TRBV6-1; d_call: NA
cdr3_aa: CASSLGLTNSGANVLTF; cdr3_nt: TGCGCCAGCAGCTTGGGTCTGACCAACTCTGGGGCCAACGTCCTGACTTTC; j_call: TRBJ2-6; clone_size: NA; v_call: TRBV5-1; d_call: NA
cdr3_aa: CSVIRTPVSYKQYF; cdr3_nt: TGCAGCGTCATCCGGACGCCTGTAAGCTACAAGCAGTACTTC; j_call: TRBJ2-7; clone_size: NA; v_call: TRBV29-1; d_call: NA
cdr3_aa: CASTNTVNTEAFF; cdr3_nt: TGTGCCAGCACCAACACTGTAAACACTGAAGCTTTCTTT; j_call: TRBJ1-1; clone_size: many; v_call: TRBV12-3/TRBV12-4; d_call: NA
cdr3_aa: CSASKDSSYEQYF; cdr3_nt: TGCAGTGCTAGTAAGGACTCCTCCTACGAGCAGTACTTC; j_call: TRBJ2-7; clone_size: NA; v_call: TRBV20-1; d_call: NA
cdr3_aa: CATLGGETQYF; cdr3_nt: TGTGCCACCCTTGGAGGAGAGACCCAGTACTTC; j_call: TRBJ2-5; clone_size: NA; v_call: TRBV27; d_call: NA
cdr3_aa: CSARRTHSGTSGRRGELFF; cdr3_nt: TGCAGTGCTAGGCGGACTCACTCCGGGACTAGCGGGAGAAGGGGGGAGCTGTTTTTT; j_call: TRBJ2-2; clone_size: NA; v_call: TRBV20-1; d_call: TRBD2
cdr3_aa: CASNPSDRQAEQFF; cdr3_nt: TGCGCCAGCAACCCTTCGGACAGGCAGGCCGAGCAGTTCTTC; j_call: TRBJ2-1; clone_size: few; v_call: TRBV4-1; d_call: TRBD1
cdr3_aa: CSVEGRGRTGELFF; cdr3_nt: TGCAGCGTTGAAGGCAGGGGGCGCACCGGGGAGCTGTTTTTT; j_call: TRBJ2-2; clone_size: NA; v_call: TRBV29-1; d_call: TRBD1
cdr3_aa: CSVSLDRGSTDTQYF; cdr3_nt: TGCAGCGTTAGCCTGGACAGGGGAAGCACAGATACGCAGTATTTT; j_call: TRBJ2-3; clone_size: many; v_call: TRBV29-1; d_call: TRBD1
cdr3_aa: CASSLRVAYEQYF; cdr3_nt: TGTGCCAGCAGCTTAAGGGTCGCCTACGAGCAGTACTTC; j_call: TRBJ2-7; clone_size: many; v_call: TRBV7-2; d_call: NA
cdr3_aa: CSVAGAADGQPQHF; cdr3_nt: TGCAGCGTCGCGGGCGCGGCGGACGGGCAGCCCCAGCATTTT; j_call: TRBJ1-5; clone_size: NA; v_call: TRBV29-1; d_call: NA
cdr3_aa: CSSRTGRYNEQFF; cdr3_nt: TGCAGCTCGAGGACAGGGAGATACAATGAGCAGTTCTTC; j_call: TRBJ2-1; clone_size: NA; v_call: TRBV29-1; d_call: TRBD1
cdr3_aa: CASSHGASNEQFF; cdr3_nt: TGCGCCAGCAGCCATGGGGCTTCAAATGAGCAGTTCTTC; j_call: TRBJ2-1; clone_size: NA; v_call: TRBV4-1; d_call: NA
cdr3_aa: CASRPRRGSYNEQFF; cdr3_nt: TGTGCCAGCAGACCAAGGAGGGGCTCCTACAATGAGCAGTTCTTC; j_call: TRBJ2-1; clone_size: few; v_call: TRBV12-3/TRBV12-4; d_call: NA
cdr3_aa: CASSLTSGGPYNEQFF; cdr3_nt: TGTGCCAGCAGCCTAACTAGCGGGGGCCCTTACAATGAGCAGTTCTTC; j_call: TRBJ2-1; clone_size: NA; v_call: TRBV7-8; d_call: TRBD2
cdr3_aa: CASSRTQNAYNEQFF; cdr3_nt: TGTGCCAGCAGCCGAACCCAAAATGCCTACAATGAGCAGTTCTTC; j_call: TRBJ2-1; clone_size: few; v_call: TRBV7-3; d_call: NA
cdr3_aa: CASSKFNTVADTQYF; cdr3_nt: TGTGCCAGCAGCAAGTTTAACACCGTAGCAGATACGCAGTATTTT; j_call: TRBJ2-3; clone_size: few; v_call: TRBV5-6; d_call: NA
cdr3_aa: CASTLSSYNSPLHF; cdr3_nt: TGTGCCAGCACCCTGAGCTCCTATAATTCACCCCTCCACTTT; j_call: TRBJ1-6; clone_size: NA; v_call: TRBV6-5; d_call: NA
cdr3_aa: CSARHYRVRDDYEQYF; cdr3_nt: TGCAGTGCTAGGCACTACAGGGTGAGGGACGACTACGAGCAGTACTTC; j_call: TRBJ2-7; clone_size: NA; v_call: TRBV20-1; d_call: NA
cdr3_aa: CASSYKNYGHTF; cdr3_nt: TGTGCCAGCAGTTACAAAAACTATGGCCACACCTTC; j_call: TRBJ1-2; clone_size: NA; v_call: TRBV6-6; d_call: NA
cdr3_aa: CASRSGSTTHTRFYGYTF; cdr3_nt: TGTGCCAGCAGATCCGGGTCCACCACACACACCAGATTCTATGGCTACACCTTC; j_call: TRBJ1-2; clone_size: once; v_call: TRBV27; d_call: NA
cdr3_aa: CASSQAGTSGGNEQFF; cdr3_nt: TGTGCCAGCAGCCAAGCCGGGACTAGCGGGGGGAATGAGCAGTTCTTC; j_call: TRBJ2-1; clone_size: few; v_call: TRBV3-1; d_call: TRBD2
cdr3_aa: CASSFLGKTDTQYF; cdr3_nt: TGTGCCAGCAGCTTCCTGGGGAAAACAGATACGCAGTATTTT; j_call: TRBJ2-3; clone_size: few; v_call: TRBV7-2; d_call: NA
cdr3_aa: CASSYDRVYF; cdr3_nt: TGTGCCAGCAGTTACGACAGGGTCTACTTC; j_call: TRBJ2-7; clone_size: NA; v_call: TRBV6-6; d_call: TRBD1
cdr3_aa: CASSLGAGELFF; cdr3_nt: TGTGCCAGCAGCTTAGGAGCCGGGGAGCTGTTTTTT; j_call: TRBJ2-2; clone_size: NA; v_call: TRBV13; d_call: NA
cdr3_aa: CASNFPTGVAETQYF; cdr3_nt: TGTGCCAGCAACTTCCCGACAGGGGTGGCGGAGACCCAGTACTTC; j_call: TRBJ2-5; clone_size: NA; v_call: TRBV7-9; d_call: TRBD1
cdr3_aa: CASAESNEQFF; cdr3_nt: TGTGCCAGTGCTGAGAGTAATGAGCAGTTCTTC; j_call: TRBJ2-1; clone_size: many; v_call: TRBV6-1; d_call: NA
cdr3_aa: CASSQAGGPNSPLHF; cdr3_nt: TGTGCCAGCAGCCAGGCGGGGGGCCCTAATTCACCCCTCCACTTT; j_call: TRBJ1-6; clone_size: few; v_call: TRBV28; d_call: NA
cdr3_aa: CSARDRLSDEQFF; cdr3_nt: TGCAGTGCTAGAGATCGGCTTAGCGATGAGCAGTTCTTC; j_call: TRBJ2-1; clone_size: few; v_call: TRBV20-1; d_call: NA
cdr3_aa: CASSTGTGYDEQFF; cdr3_nt: TGTGCCAGCAGTACCGGGACAGGGTACGATGAGCAGTTCTTC; j_call: TRBJ2-1; clone_size: many; v_call: TRBV11-1; d_call: TRBD1
cdr3_aa: CASKGATTGEQFF; cdr3_nt: TGTGCCAGCAAGGGCGCCACGACGGGTGAGCAGTTCTTC; j_call: TRBJ2-1; clone_size: few; v_call: TRBV7-3; d_call: NA
cdr3_aa: CAISENGSGGYNEQFF; cdr3_nt: TGTGCCATCAGTGAGAATGGTAGCGGGGGCTACAATGAGCAGTTCTTC; j_call: TRBJ2-1; clone_size: NA; v_call: TRBV10-3; d_call: TRBD2
cdr3_aa: CTSSFSGGHNEQFF; cdr3_nt: TGTACCAGCAGCTTTAGCGGGGGGCACAATGAGCAGTTCTTC; j_call: TRBJ2-1; clone_size: NA; v_call: TRBV7-2; d_call: TRBD2
cdr3_aa: CASGGNEQFF; cdr3_nt: TGTGCCAGCGGGGGGAATGAGCAGTTCTTC; j_call: TRBJ2-1; clone_size: few; v_call: TRBV2; d_call: NA
cdr3_aa: CASGRAAGAGTGELFF; cdr3_nt: TGTGCCAGCGGTCGAGCGGCAGGGGCCGGCACCGGGGAGCTGTTTTTT; j_call: TRBJ2-2; clone_size: NA; v_call: TRBV7-2; d_call: NA
cdr3_aa: CSARGGTETNTEAFF; cdr3_nt: TGCAGTGCTAGAGGGGGGACAGAGACGAACACTGAAGCTTTCTTT; j_call: TRBJ1-1; clone_size: many; v_call: TRBV20-1; d_call: TRBD1